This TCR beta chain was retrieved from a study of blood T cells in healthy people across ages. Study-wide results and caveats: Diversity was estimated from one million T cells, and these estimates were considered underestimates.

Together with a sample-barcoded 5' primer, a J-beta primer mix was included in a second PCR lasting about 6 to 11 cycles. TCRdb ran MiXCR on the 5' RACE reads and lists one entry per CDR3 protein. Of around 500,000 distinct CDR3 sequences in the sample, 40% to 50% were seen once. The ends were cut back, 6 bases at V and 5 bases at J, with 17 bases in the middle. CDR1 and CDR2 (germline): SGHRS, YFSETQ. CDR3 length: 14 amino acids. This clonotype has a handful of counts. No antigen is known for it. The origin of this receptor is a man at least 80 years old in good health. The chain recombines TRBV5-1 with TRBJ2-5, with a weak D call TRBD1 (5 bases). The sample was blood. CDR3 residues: CASKKGKSAETQYF. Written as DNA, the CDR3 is TGCGCCAGCAAAAAGGGGAAGTCTGCTGAGACCCAGTACTTC.